The 8 T cell receptor beta chains reported below all come from one sample, sequenced in a study of T-cell memory formation after mild COVID-19 (dated by TCRdb to the early 2020s). The library was produced with 5' RACE. TCRdb names Illumina NovaSeq 6000 as the instrument used. The public sequencing data were trimmed at Q25 with fastp and processed into clonotypes with MiXCR by TCRdb, which kept only in-frame beta chains. Rows with one shared CDR3 protein collapse into an entry with the most common genes and DNA. Within this sample are 110,000 or so distinct CDR3 sequences, with 22% of them counted one time only. Of the sample, approximately 40% is held by the ten largest clones. Material: PBMCs or a T cell subset sorted from them (not recorded which). These TCRs come from a man younger than 35 who had mild COVID-19 (a few samples of this study predate the infection). The sample titles of this study are shuffled in the database, so cell type and time point are left out; the donor was told from shared clones.

The V and J genes are TRBV7-6 and TRBJ2-5; D uncertain. Per germline, CDR1 SGHVS and CDR2 FNYEAQ. The CDR3 has 14 amino acids. V shed 5 bases and J shed 2 bases, with 12 bases lying between them. This CDR3 reads CASSPATEQETQYF. The CDR3 nucleotides are TGTGCCAGCAGCCCGGCGACCGAGCAAGAGACCCAGTACTTC.

This clonotype was seen only a few times. J is TRBJ2-1 and V is TRBV4-1, with D tentatively TRBD2 (6 bases). Germline V CDR1 and CDR2: MGHRA, YSYEKL. V was clipped by 1 base and J by 9 bases, with 10 bases between them. This CDR3 contains 13 residues. The DNA of the CDR3 is TGCGCCAGCAGCCAAGCACTAGCCTCTGAGCAGTTCTTC. Amino acid sequence: CASSQALASEQFF.

V and J are TRBV9 and TRBJ2-5, with D hard to call. Per the germline V gene, CDR1 is SGDLS and CDR2 is YYNGEE. The CDR3 is made up of 16 amino acids. Trimming removed 4 bases at V and 2 bases at J, with 18 bases between. This CDR3 reads CASSLGGAGTQETQYF. CDR3 nucleotides: TGTGCCAGCAGCCTCGGCGGAGCAGGTACTCAAGAGACCCAGTACTTC.

This clonotype has more than one count but fewer than ten. The rearrangement links TRBV7-9 to TRBJ1-4, with D possibly TRBD1 on 5 matching bases. Per the germline V gene, CDR1 is SEHNR and CDR2 is FQNEAQ (reference sequence). V gave up 5 bases and J gave up 5 bases, with 9 bases separating them. CDR3 length: 13 residues. CDR3 sequence reads: CASSPGGNEKLFF. CDR3 coding DNA: TGTGCCAGCAGCCCCGGGGGGAATGAAAAACTGTTTTTT.

The chain joins TRBV9 to TRBJ2-1, with a possible D match to TRBD1 (5 bases). Germline values: CDR1 SGDLS, CDR2 YYNGEE. V was shortened by 4 bases and J by 2 bases, with 7 bases between the two germline ends. CDR3 length: 13 residues. CDR3 loop: CASSQGTYNEQFF. CDR3 coding DNA: TGTGCCAGCAGCCAGGGAACCTACAATGAGCAGTTCTTC.

The chain carries TRBV7-6 and TRBJ1-1; the D is unclear. Germline V lookup: CDR1 SGHVS, CDR2 FNYEAQ. V gave up 5 bases and J gave up 7 bases, with 17 bases separating them. This CDR3 contains 14 residues. The CDR3 is CASSPRGRSHEAFF. In DNA form, the CDR3 reads TGTGCCAGCAGCCCCCGCGGGAGGTCCCATGAAGCTTTCTTT.

The chain joins TRBV5-1 to TRBJ2-1; 14 bases match TRBD2. Trimming cost V 0 bases and J 8 bases; bases outside gene matches: 7. Germline V CDR1 and CDR2: SGHRS, YFSETQ. The CDR3 length is 17 residues. CDR3 DNA sequence: TGCGCCAGCAGCTTGGGACTAGCGGGGGGGCCCGCTTATGAGCAGTTCTTC. Translated: CASSLGLAGGPAYEQFF.

Of note for this clonotype: Compared with germline, one end of the junction differs, possibly owing to a read error. V usage is TRBV27 and J usage is TRBJ2-3; the match to TRBD2 covers 10 bases. The CDR3 runs 13 residues. The V gene's germline CDR1 is MNHEY and CDR2 SMNVEV (reference sequence). CDR3 in amino acids: CAGAGGPGDTQCF. The CDR3 region has the DNA TGTGCCGGAGCGGGGGGGCCTGGCGATACGCAGTGTTTT.